Included here is one T cell receptor (beta chain) sequence, with context. Original methodology: Amplification from reference gene primers served as the basis for estimated nucleated cell counts. Clones were sequenced by immunoSEQ multiplex PCR, and TCRdb holds only the in-frame ones, with some missing. V and J calls and clone size are as listed in that table; D and trimming were resolved from the DNA. Of around 160,000 clones listed, 80% to 90% are singletons. These data are taken from a study of blood T cell repertoires in COVID-19. Whole-study context: T cells, B-cell-depleted T cells, or PBMCs supplied cDNA or gDNA.

Specimen: peripheral blood. This receptor was taken from a woman in her sixties with COVID-19, enrolled during active disease.

The CDR3 region is CASSYRQGGDYGYTF. The CDR3 DNA reads TGTGCCAGCAGCTATCGACAGGGAGGTGACTATGGCTACACCTTC. The V and J genes are TRBV6-5 and TRBJ1-2; the match to TRBD1 covers 7 bases. V trimming: 6 bases; J trimming: 3 bases; junction bases outside the gene matches: 10. CDR3 length: 15 amino acids. Germline assignment: CDR1 MNHEY and CDR2 SVGAGI.